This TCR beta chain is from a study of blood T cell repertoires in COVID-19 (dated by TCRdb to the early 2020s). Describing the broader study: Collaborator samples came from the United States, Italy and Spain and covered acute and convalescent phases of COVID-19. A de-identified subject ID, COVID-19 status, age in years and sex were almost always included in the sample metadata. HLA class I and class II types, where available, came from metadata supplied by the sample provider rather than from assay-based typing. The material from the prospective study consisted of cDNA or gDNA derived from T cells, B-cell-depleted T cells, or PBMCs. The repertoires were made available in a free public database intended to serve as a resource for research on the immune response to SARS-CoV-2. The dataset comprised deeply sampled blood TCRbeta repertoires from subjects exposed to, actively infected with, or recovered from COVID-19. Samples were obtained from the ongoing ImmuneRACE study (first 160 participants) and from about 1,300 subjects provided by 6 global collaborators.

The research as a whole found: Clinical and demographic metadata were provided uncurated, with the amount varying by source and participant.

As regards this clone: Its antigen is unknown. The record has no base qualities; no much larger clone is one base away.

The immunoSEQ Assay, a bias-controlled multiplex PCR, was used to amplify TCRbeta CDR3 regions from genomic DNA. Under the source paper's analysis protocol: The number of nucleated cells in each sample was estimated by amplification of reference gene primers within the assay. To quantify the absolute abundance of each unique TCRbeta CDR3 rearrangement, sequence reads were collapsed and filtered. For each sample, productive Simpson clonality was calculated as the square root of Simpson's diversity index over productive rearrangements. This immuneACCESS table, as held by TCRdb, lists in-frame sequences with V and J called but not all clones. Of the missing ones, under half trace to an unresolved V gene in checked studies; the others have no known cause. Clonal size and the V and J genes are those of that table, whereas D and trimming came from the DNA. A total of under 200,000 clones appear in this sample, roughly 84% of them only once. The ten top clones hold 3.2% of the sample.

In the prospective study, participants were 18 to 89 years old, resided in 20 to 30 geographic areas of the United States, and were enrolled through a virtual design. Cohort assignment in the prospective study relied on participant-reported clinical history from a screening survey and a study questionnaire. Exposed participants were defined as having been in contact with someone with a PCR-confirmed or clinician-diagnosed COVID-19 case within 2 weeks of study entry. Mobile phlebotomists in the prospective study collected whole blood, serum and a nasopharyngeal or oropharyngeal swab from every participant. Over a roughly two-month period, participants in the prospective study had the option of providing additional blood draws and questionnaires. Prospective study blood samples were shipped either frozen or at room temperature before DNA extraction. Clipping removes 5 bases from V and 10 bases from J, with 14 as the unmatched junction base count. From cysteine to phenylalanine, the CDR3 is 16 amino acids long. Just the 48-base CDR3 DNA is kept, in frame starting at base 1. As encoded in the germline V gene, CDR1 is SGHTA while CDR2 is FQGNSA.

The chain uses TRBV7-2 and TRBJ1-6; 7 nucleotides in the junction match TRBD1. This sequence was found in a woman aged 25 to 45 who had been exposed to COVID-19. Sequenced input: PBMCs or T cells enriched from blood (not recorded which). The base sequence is TGTGCCAGCAGCGTAGACAGGGTCGTGAAGAACTCACCCCTCCACTTT. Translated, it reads CASSVDRVVKNSPLHF.